The 29 T cell receptor beta chains listed next were all sequenced from one sample in a study of T-cell memory formation after mild COVID-19 (dated by TCRdb to about 2021). The library relied on 5' RACE. TCRdb lists the instrument as Illumina NovaSeq 6000. The public reads were reprocessed in TCRdb via fastp at Q25 and MiXCR, keeping in-frame beta chains. Each entry is one CDR3 protein sequence, shown with its most common DNA and genes. The sample table records roughly 150,000 distinct CDR3 sequences; approximately 12% of these occur just once. Of the sample, approximately 3.3% is held by the ten largest clones. Sequenced input: PBMCs or a T cell subset sorted from them (not recorded which). The origin of the receptors is a man aged 18 to 30 who had mild COVID-19 (a few samples of this study predate the infection). The sample titles of this study are shuffled in the database, so cell type and time point are left out; the donor was told from shared clones.

This clonotype showed up many times. The rearrangement uses TRBV6-2 or TRBV6-3 and TRBJ2-2; D gene unclear. Germline V CDR1 and CDR2: MNHEY, SVGEGT. Trimming removed 7 bases from V and 1 base from J, with 10 bases in between. The CDR3 is 14 residues long. The CDR3 sequence is CASNFNWNTGELFF. The CDR3 nucleotides are TGTGCCAGCAATTTTAACTGGAACACCGGGGAGCTGTTTTTT.

The rearrangement joins TRBV24-1 to TRBJ2-5; D not resolved. The CDR3 length is 12 residues. The germline V gene has CDR1 KGHDR and CDR2 SFDVKD. Trimming removed 4 bases from V and 5 bases from J, with 7 bases in between. CDR3 coding DNA: TGTGCCACCAGTGACCCCGGGGAGACCCAGTACTTC. Translated: CATSDPGETQYF.

In DNA form, the CDR3 reads TGTGCCAGCACAGGAGGGACAGGGATGACCCAGTACTTC. It translates to CASTGGTGMTQYF. The chain joins TRBV7-9 to TRBJ2-5, with 9 bases fitting TRBD1. The junction had 7 bases not matched to a gene; V was cut back by 7 bases and J by 7 bases. CDR3 length: 13 amino acids. Germline values: CDR1 SEHNR, CDR2 FQNEAQ (reference sequence).

This clonotype came up a few times. The rearrangement uses TRBV7-6 and TRBJ2-3; D is possibly TRBD2 (6 bases). The CDR3 consists of 17 residues. The germline CDR1 and CDR2 sequences are SGHVS and FNYEAQ. With 0 bases removed from V and 0 bases from J, the gap between germline ends came to 13 bases. The CDR3 DNA follows: TGTGCCAGCAGCTTAGCTAGGGCGGGATCTAGCACAGATACGCAGTATTTT. Residues: CASSLARAGSSTDTQYF.

The chain uses TRBV5-4 and TRBJ2-3; D possibly corresponds to TRBD2 (7 bases). In germline, CDR1 is SGHNT, CDR2 YYREEE (reference sequence). Trimming cost V 6 bases and J 1 base, with 18 bases left between them. The CDR3 is 16 amino acids. The CDR3 is CASTKTSGGRTDTQYF. In DNA, the CDR3 is TGTGCCAGCACCAAAACCTCCGGGGGGCGCACAGATACGCAGTATTTT.

This clonotype was seen only a few times. This chain connects TRBV4-2 to TRBJ2-1, with 11 nucleotides matching TRBD2. J gave up 6 bases and V 3 bases, and 10 bases lay outside the gene matches. The CDR3 covers 17 residues. The germline V gene encodes CDR1 LGHNA and CDR2 YNFKEQ. CDR3 sequence (DNA): TGTGCCAGCAGCCACGCCCTTGGACTAGCGGGCCCCAATGAGCAGTTCTTC. It specifies CASSHALGLAGPNEQFF.

The chain uses TRBV20-1 and TRBJ2-5, with TRBD2 matching 8 bases. CDR3 size: 15 residues. Germline-derived CDR1 and CDR2 are DFQATT and SNEGSKA (reference sequence). With V trimmed by 6 bases and J by 2 bases, 11 bases remained unmatched. DNA of the CDR3: TGCAGTGCCGAGGAGTGGGCTAGCGGGCAAGAGACCCAGTACTTC. Amino acid sequence: CSAEEWASGQETQYF.

Many counts were recorded for this clonotype. The J gene is TRBJ2-3, the V gene TRBV20-1; 10 bases are shared with TRBD2. Germline CDR1 is DFQATT and CDR2 is SNEGSKA (reference sequence). Germline trimming cut 3 bases from V and 6 bases from J; bases unmatched to any gene: 9. The CDR3 consists of 15 residues. For the CDR3, the DNA is TGCAGTGCTAGCGGAGCGGGGGGGGTCGGGGATACGCAGTATTTT. Its translation is CSASGAGGVGDTQYF.

This clonotype was counted a few times. The V call is TRBV18, the J call TRBJ2-7; TRBD1 matches at 10 bases. Looked up from germline, CDR1 is KGHSH and CDR2 is LQKENI. The CDR3 is made up of 12 amino acids. The trim removed 6 bases at V and 5 bases at J, leaving 1 base unmatched. DNA of the CDR3: TGTGCCAGCTCCGGGACAGGGGACGAGCAGTACGTC. Its translation is CASSGTGDEQYV.

V usage is TRBV5-1 and J usage is TRBJ1-4; perhaps TRBD1 as D (6 bases). Trimming took off 7 bases at V and 6 bases at J, with 13 bases between the two ends. Per the germline V gene, CDR1 is SGHRS and CDR2 is YFSETQ. This CDR3 contains 13 residues. CDR3 in DNA: TGCGCCAGCGGTGACCCAGGGGATGAAAAACTGTTTTTT. It specifies CASGDPGDEKLFF.

This clonotype has ten or more counts. V gene TRBV7-9 combines with J gene TRBJ2-1; TRBD2 matches at 10 bases. CDR3 length equals 17 residues. Trimming took 5 bases from V and 7 from J; bases not matched to a gene: 14. Germline CDR1 is SEHNR and CDR2 is FQNEAQ (reference sequence). The CDR3 nucleotides are TGTGCCAGCAGCCACCTGAGGGGGCTAGCGGGGGTGAATGAGCAGTTCTTC. This codes for CASSHLRGLAGVNEQFF.

This clonotype came up a few times. This chain uses TRBV4-1 with TRBJ1-5; D gene uncertain. The CDR3 contains 17 residues. Germline assignment: CDR1 MGHRA and CDR2 YSYEKL. The V gene lost 0 bases and the J gene lost 6 bases, with 18 bases spanning the gap. The DNA for the CDR3 is TGCGCCAGCAGCCAAGATGGTCCCCGGCCGATAGGTCAGCCCCAGCATTTT. This translates into CASSQDGPRPIGQPQHF.

The V call is TRBV28, the J call TRBJ2-5, with 7 bases fitting TRBD2. V shed 6 bases, J shed 7 bases, and the junction held 14 bases outside the gene matches. Germline-derived CDR1 and CDR2 are MDHEN and SYDVKM. The CDR3 extends over 15 amino acids. The CDR3 region has the DNA TGTGCCAGCAGCTCACACCGGACTAGTCGGGGGACCCAGTACTTC. Translation: CASSSHRTSRGTQYF.

This chain connects TRBV5-1 to TRBJ2-2; 7 nucleotides align to TRBD2. This CDR3 spans 15 amino acids. Looked up from germline, CDR1 is SGHRS and CDR2 is YFSETQ. V gave up 2 bases and J gave up 4 bases; unmatched junction bases: 5. CDR3 in DNA: TGCGCCAGCAGCTTCATGACTAGCACCACCGGGGAGCTGTTTTTT. Translating gives CASSFMTSTTGELFF.

The chain recombines TRBV5-1 with TRBJ2-3; TRBD2 matches at 9 bases. The CDR3 contains 17 residues. The germline V gene has CDR1 SGHRS and CDR2 YFSETQ. V was clipped by 4 bases and J by 3 bases; unmatched bases: 12. The CDR3 here is CASSRGEGLAGTDTQYF. CDR3 coding DNA: TGCGCCAGCAGCCGTGGGGAGGGGCTAGCGGGGACAGATACGCAGTATTTT.

In DNA form, the CDR3 reads TGTGCCAGCACTCCCTTTTCGGGAGAGGGCACTGAAGCTTTCTTT. Translating gives CASTPFSGEGTEAFF. The chain employs TRBV27 and TRBJ1-1; D is undetermined. CDR1 is MNHEY and CDR2 is SMNVEV in the germline V gene (reference sequence). Between the trimmed V and J ends, which lost 7 bases and 4 bases, there was a span of 19 bases. The CDR3 spans 15 residues.

This chain links TRBV24-1 with TRBJ1-5; 9 bases line up with TRBD1. CDR1 is KGHDR and CDR2 is SFDVKD in the germline V gene. The CDR3 extends over 16 amino acids. With 4 bases clipped from V and 1 base from J, the junction kept 4 bases outside the gene matches. DNA of the CDR3: TGTGCCACCAGTGAGGGACAGGGAGGGAGCAATCAGCCCCAGCATTTT. Its protein is CATSEGQGGSNQPQHF.

This clonotype was seen many times. The gene calls are TRBV7-2 and TRBJ2-3, with TRBD1 identical over 8 bases. The CDR3 runs to 14 residues. J gave up 0 bases and V 5 bases, and 1 base lay outside the gene matches. Germline V gene lookup returns CDR1 SGHTA and CDR2 FQGNSA. This chain's CDR3 is CASSRDRSTDTQYF. CDR3 DNA sequence: TGTGCCAGCAGCCGGGACAGGAGCACAGATACGCAGTATTTT.

The V call is TRBV5-1, the J call TRBJ2-3, with a tentative D call TRBD2 (6 bases). V shed 0 bases and J shed 4 bases, with 15 bases lying between them. The CDR3 runs 16 residues. Germline values: CDR1 SGHRS, CDR2 YFSETQ. The CDR3 region has the DNA TGCGCCAGCAGCTTGGGATCTAGCGTCGCCCCAGATACGCAGTATTTT. This encodes CASSLGSSVAPDTQYF.

V gene TRBV5-1 combines with J gene TRBJ2-3; TRBD2 matches 9 bases. Germline CDR1 and CDR2: SGHRS and YFSETQ. The CDR3 is 16 residues long. The V segment lost 7 bases and the J segment 1 base; nucleotides outside the gene matches: 10. CDR3 DNA sequence: TGCGCCAGCCGAGCGGGGGGCCTCCGAGGCACAGATACGCAGTATTTT. Translating gives CASRAGGLRGTDTQYF.

This clonotype appeared a few times. The V call is TRBV5-1, the J call TRBJ1-2, with TRBD1 as a possible D gene (6 bases). The CDR3 loop spans 15 amino acids. CDR1 is SGHRS and CDR2 is YFSETQ in the germline V gene. V was pared by 5 bases and J by 2 bases, with 16 bases between. CDR3: CASRHGQTTNYGYTF. CDR3 sequence (DNA): TGCGCCAGCAGACACGGACAGACTACAAACTATGGCTACACCTTC. The full variable domain, rest sourced from reference TRBV5-1 and TRBJ1-2, is KAGVTQTPRYLIKTRGQQVTLSCSPISGHRSVSWYQQTPGQGLQFLFEYFSETQRNKGNFPGRFSGRQFSNSRSEMNVSTLELGDSALYLCASRHGQTTNYGYTFGSGTRLTVV.

V and J are TRBV7-2 and TRBJ2-7, with 9 positions matching TRBD1. The CDR3 has 16 amino acids. Unmatched junction bases numbered 8, after V lost 5 bases and J lost 0 bases. From germline, CDR1 is SGHTA and CDR2 FQGNSA. The DNA for the CDR3 is TGTGCCAGCAGCATCACTGTGGGACAGGGCTCCTACGAGCAGTACTTC. This codes for CASSITVGQGSYEQYF.

The sample holds a few counts of this clonotype. The chain employs TRBV20-1 and TRBJ2-5; 9 bases align to TRBD2. CDR1 is DFQATT, CDR2 SNEGSKA, per germline (reference sequence). The CDR3 is made up of 15 amino acids. J gave up 1 base and V 3 bases, and 6 bases lay outside the gene matches. CDR3 loop: CSASPAGGVQETQYF. The CDR3 DNA sequence: TGCAGTGCTAGCCCCGCGGGGGGGGTCCAAGAGACCCAGTACTTC.

The V gene is TRBV29-1, the J gene TRBJ2-7, with a possible D match to TRBD1 (5 bases). V was trimmed by 7 bases and J by 6 bases, leaving 13 bases between them. The CDR3 runs to 11 residues. Germline V gene sequence: CDR1 SQVTM, CDR2 ANQGSEA. CDR3 in amino acids: CSAKGYREQYF. The CDR3 DNA reads as TGCAGCGCTAAGGGGTACCGCGAGCAGTACTTC.

The chain has TRBV7-2 and TRBJ1-5, with D hard to call. Trimming stripped 0 bases from V and 0 bases from J, with 6 bases between. CDR1 SGHTA and CDR2 FQGNSA come from the germline V gene. The CDR3 is 15 residues long. The CDR3 reads CASSLAGGSNQPQHF. The CDR3 coding sequence is TGTGCCAGCAGCTTAGCAGGAGGTAGCAATCAGCCCCAGCATTTT.

V gene TRBV5-5 combines with J gene TRBJ1-6; TRBD1 is a possible D gene (6 bases). This CDR3 has 14 residues. Germline V gene sequence: CDR1 SGHKS, CDR2 YYEKEE (reference sequence). V gave up 2 bases and J gave up 7 bases, with 10 bases separating them. CDR3 DNA: TGTGCCAGCAGCTTACAGGGACGGAATTCACCCCTCCACTTT. Translating gives CASSLQGRNSPLHF.

With respect to this clonotype: The conserved final phenylalanine or tryptophan is absent from the CDR3, which likely points to a read error. V is TRBV15 and J is TRBJ2-5, with unresolved D. Trimming stripped 0 bases from V and 2 bases from J, with 7 bases between. CDR3 length: 14 residues. Per germline, CDR1 LNHNV and CDR2 YYDKDF (reference sequence). The CDR3 protein is CATSREAAQETQYL. Written as DNA, the CDR3 is TGTGCCACCAGCAGAGAAGCAGCTCAAGAGACCCAGTACTTA.

This clonotype has just a few counts. This chain uses TRBV5-1 with TRBJ2-2, with D perhaps TRBD1 or TRBD2 (5 bases each). Germline V gives CDR1 SGHRS, CDR2 YFSETQ. The CDR3 contains 14 residues. The V and J ends lost 3 bases and 5 bases respectively, with 11 bases between them. CDR3 DNA sequence: TGCGCCAGCAGCTCTCCGGGGCTAACCGGGGAGCTGTTTTTT. As protein: CASSSPGLTGELFF. Full variable domain (remainder filled in from reference TRBV5-1 and TRBJ2-2): KAGVTQTPRYLIKTRGQQVTLSCSPISGHRSVSWYQQTPGQGLQFLFEYFSETQRNKGNFPGRFSGRQFSNSRSEMNVSTLELGDSALYLCASSSPGLTGELFFGEGSRLTVL.

The chain uses TRBV28 and TRBJ1-2, with D perhaps matching TRBD1 (5 bases). Between the trimmed V and J ends, which lost 6 bases and 4 bases, there was a span of 12 bases. This CDR3 is 13 amino acids long. The germline V gene encodes CDR1 MDHEN and CDR2 SYDVKM. The CDR3 nucleotides read TGTGCCAGCAGAGATTGGGGGTTCTATGGCTACACCTTC. It specifies CASRDWGFYGYTF.